This note documents a single T cell receptor (beta chain) sequence. Antigen: not known. These data come from a study of pediatric ulcerative colitis. The method was immunoSEQ multiplex PCR; TCRdb's version includes in-frame clones alone and lacks a portion of them. The data contain tens of thousands of clones, under 80% of them singletons. The germline CDR1 and CDR2 sequences are LGHNA and YSLEER. The CDR3 is 14 residues long. V lost 0 bases and J lost 0, with 5 bases in between. Rectal tissue came from one to two pinch biopsies taken at colonoscopy. Study-level findings and limits: Ulcerative colitis patients shared more blood-rectal clones than controls.

The chain recombines TRBV4-3 with TRBJ1-1; D is unclear. This receptor was taken from a girl aged 5-17 years with moderate ulcerative colitis. The source material was gut tissue. The CDR3 loop reads CASSQEDLNTEAFF. The CDR3 DNA reads as TGCGCCAGCAGCCAAGAAGACTTGAACACTGAAGCTTTCTTT.